This T cell receptor (beta chain) was recovered during a study of shared clonotypes between healthy human individuals. Recent acute infections and vaccinations were absent in the healthy HIV-negative adult donors. The count of this clone is one. The table came from immunoSEQ multiplex PCR; TCRdb's copy has only in-frame clones and leaves some out. The sample lists around 180,000 clones, about 93% occurring once. CDR3 length equals 15 residues. Per germline, CDR1 SGHDN and CDR2 FVKESK. The specimen sequenced was naive CD4+ T cells sorted from blood. Subset noted: CD45RA+ positively selected. The chain has TRBV14 and TRBJ2-5; D possibly uses TRBD1 or TRBD2 (5 bases each). TRBJ2-7 explains the end of the DNA better; the J call may be wrong. This receptor was obtained from a woman aged 25 to 39 in good health. This chain's CDR3 is CASSQDWDGSYEQYF. The CDR3 nucleotides are TGTGCCAGCAGCCAAGATTGGGACGGATCCTACGAGCAGTACTTC.